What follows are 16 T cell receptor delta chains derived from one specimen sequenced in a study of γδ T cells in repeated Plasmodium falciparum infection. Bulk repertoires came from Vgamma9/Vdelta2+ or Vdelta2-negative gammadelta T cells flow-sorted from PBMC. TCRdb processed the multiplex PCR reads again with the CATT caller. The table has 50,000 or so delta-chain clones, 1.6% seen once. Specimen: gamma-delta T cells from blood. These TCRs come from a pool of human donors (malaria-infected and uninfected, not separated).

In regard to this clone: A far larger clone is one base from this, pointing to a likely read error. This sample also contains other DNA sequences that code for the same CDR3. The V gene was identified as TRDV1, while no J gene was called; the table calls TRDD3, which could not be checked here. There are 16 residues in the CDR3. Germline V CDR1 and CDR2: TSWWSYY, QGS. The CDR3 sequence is CALGEAETADTDKLIF. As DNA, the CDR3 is TGTGCTCTTGGGGAAGCGGAGACGGCTGACACCGATAAGCTCATCTTT.

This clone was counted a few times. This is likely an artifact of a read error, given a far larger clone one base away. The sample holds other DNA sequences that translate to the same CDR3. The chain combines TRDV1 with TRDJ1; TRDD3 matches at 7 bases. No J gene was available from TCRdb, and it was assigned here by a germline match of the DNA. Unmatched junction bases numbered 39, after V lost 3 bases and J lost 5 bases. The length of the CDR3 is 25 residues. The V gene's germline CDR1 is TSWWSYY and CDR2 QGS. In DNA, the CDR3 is TGTGCTCTTGGGGAGTCCAGCACTCCTATGAGGCCCCGACTGGGGTCGGCTCATCCGGCTGATAAACTCATCTTT. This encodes CALGESSTPMRPRLGSAHPADKLIF.

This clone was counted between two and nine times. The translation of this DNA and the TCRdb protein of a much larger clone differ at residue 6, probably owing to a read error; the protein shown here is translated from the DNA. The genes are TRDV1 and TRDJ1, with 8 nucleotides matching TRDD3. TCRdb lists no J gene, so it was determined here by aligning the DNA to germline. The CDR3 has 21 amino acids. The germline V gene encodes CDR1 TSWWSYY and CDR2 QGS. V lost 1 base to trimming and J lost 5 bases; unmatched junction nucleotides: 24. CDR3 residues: CALGERRMRLGALLLLDKLIF. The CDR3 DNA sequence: TGTGCTCTTGGGGAACGCCGCATGCGACTGGGGGCTCTCCTTCTCTTGGATAAACTCATCTTT.

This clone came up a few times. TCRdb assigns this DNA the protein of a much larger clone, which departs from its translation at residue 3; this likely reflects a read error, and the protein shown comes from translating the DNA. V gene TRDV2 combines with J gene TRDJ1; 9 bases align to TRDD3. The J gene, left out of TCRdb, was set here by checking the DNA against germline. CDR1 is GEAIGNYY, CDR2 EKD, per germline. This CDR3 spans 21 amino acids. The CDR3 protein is CARDPIPRTGQGIRYTDKLIF. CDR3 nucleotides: TGTGCCCGTGACCCGATCCCCCGTACTGGTCAGGGGATACGGTACACCGATAAACTCATCTTT.

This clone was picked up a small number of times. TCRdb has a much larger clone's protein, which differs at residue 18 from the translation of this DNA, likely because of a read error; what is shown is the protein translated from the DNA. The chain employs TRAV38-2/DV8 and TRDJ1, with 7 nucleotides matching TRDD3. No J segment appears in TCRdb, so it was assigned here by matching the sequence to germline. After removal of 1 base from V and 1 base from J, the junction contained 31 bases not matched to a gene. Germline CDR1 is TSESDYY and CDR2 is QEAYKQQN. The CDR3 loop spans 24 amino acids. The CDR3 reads CAYRSTPRLRGLPGGRPSTDKLIF. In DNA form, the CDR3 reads TGTGCTTATAGGAGCACCCCGCGGCTACGTGGCCTCCCTGGGGGCCGGCCTTCCACCGATAAACTCATCTTT.

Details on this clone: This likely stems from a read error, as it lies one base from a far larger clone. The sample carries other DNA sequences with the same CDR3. The CDR3 DNA reads as TGTGCTCTTGGACTTAGCCCCACCGCCACCGTCAAACTCATCTTT. Encoded protein: CALGLSPTATVKLIF. V gene TRDV1 combines with J gene TRDJ1; the D is unclear. TCRdb records no J gene; here it was assigned by comparing the DNA to germline. V was shortened by 6 bases and J by 8 bases, with 22 bases between the two germline ends. Germline V gene data show CDR1 as TSWWSYY and CDR2 as QGS. The CDR3 has 15 amino acids.

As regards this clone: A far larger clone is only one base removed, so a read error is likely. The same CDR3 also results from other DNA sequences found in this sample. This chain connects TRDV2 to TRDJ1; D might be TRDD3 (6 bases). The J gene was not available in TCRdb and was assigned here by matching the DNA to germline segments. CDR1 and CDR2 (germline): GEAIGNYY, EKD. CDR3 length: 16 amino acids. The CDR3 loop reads CACDVLGFDDADKLIF. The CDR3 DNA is TGCGCCTGTGACGTCCTGGGGTTTGATGATGCCGATAAACTCATCTTT.

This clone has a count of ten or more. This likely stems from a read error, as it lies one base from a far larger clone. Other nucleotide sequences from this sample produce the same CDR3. The CDR3 loop reads CALGPFLSSVRVSYTDKLIF. CDR3 nucleotide sequence: TGTGCCCTTGGGCCTTTCCTCTCCTCCGTACGAGTTTCTTACACCGATAAACTCATCTTT. The J gene is TRDJ1, the V gene TRDV1, with D possibly matching TRDD2 (5 bases). The CDR3 has 20 residues. CDR1 is TSWWSYY and CDR2 is QGS in the germline V gene.

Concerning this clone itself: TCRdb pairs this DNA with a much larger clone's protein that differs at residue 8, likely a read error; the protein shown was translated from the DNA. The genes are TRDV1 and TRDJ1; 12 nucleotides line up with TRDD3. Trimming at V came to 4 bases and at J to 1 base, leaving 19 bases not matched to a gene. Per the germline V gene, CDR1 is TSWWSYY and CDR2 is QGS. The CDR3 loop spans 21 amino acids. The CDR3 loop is CALGGFPALTGGYTPTDKLIF. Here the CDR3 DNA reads TGTGCTCTTGGGGGATTTCCTGCCCTTACTGGGGGATACACCCCCACCGATAAACTCATCTTT.

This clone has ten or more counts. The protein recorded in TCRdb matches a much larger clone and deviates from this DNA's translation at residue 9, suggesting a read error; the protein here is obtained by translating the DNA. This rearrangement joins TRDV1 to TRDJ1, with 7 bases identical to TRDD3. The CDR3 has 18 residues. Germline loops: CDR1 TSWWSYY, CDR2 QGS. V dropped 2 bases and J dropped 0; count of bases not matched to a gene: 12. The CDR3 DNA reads TGTGCTCTTGGGGAAGTGGCTCTGTGGGATACCGACACCGATAAACTCATCTTT. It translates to CALGEVALWDTDTDKLIF.

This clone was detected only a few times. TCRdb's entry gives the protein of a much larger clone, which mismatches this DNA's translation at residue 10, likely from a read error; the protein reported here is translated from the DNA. The CDR3 DNA reads TGTGCTCTTGGGGAACTAAATCCCAACTGCTGGGGGTGGAGAACCGATAAACTCATCTTT. It is translated as CALGELNPNCWGWRTDKLIF. This rearrangement joins TRDV1 to TRDJ1; 7 bases map to TRDD3. The length of the CDR3 is 20 residues. Germline CDR1 TSWWSYY, CDR2 QGS. The V and J ends lost 0 bases and 2 bases, in that order; junction bases with no gene match: 18.

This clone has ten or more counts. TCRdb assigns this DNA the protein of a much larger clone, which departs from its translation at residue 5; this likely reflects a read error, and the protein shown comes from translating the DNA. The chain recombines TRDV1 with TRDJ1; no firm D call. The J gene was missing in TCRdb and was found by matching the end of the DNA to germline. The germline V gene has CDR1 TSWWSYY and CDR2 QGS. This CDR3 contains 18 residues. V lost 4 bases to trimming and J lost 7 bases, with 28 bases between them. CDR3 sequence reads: CALGGPFPTYGVEFKLIF. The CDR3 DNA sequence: TGTGCTCTTGGGGGCCCCTTTCCCACTTACGGTGTGGAGTTTAAACTCATCTTT.

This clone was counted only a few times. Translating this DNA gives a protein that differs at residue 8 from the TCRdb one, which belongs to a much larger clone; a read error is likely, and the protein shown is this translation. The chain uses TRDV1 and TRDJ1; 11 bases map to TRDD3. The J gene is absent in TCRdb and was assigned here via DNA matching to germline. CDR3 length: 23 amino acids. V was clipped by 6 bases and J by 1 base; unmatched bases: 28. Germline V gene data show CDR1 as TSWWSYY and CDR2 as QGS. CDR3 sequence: CALGATRTSPVLGDRFGTDKLIF. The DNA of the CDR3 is TGTGCTCTTGGCGCGACGCGGACTTCCCCCGTACTGGGGGATAGATTTGGCACCGATAAACTCATCTTT.

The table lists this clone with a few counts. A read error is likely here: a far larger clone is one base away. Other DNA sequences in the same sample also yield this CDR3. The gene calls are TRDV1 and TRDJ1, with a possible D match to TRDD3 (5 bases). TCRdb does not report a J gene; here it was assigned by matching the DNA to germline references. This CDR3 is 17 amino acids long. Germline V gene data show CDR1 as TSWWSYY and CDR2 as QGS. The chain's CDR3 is CALGRYEGLGDTDKLIF. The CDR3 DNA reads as TGCGCTCTTGGGAGGTACGAGGGGCTGGGAGACACCGATAAACTCATCTTT.

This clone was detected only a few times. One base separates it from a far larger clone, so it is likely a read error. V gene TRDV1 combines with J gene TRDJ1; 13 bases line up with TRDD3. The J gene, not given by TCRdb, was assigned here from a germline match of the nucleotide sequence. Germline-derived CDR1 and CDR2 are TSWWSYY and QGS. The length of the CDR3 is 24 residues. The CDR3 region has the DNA TGTGCTCTTGGGGCCCGCCTTCCTACCAATAAACTGGGGGATACGGAGGTCAGATCCGACAAACTCATCTTT. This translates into CALGARLPTNKLGDTEVRSDKLIF.

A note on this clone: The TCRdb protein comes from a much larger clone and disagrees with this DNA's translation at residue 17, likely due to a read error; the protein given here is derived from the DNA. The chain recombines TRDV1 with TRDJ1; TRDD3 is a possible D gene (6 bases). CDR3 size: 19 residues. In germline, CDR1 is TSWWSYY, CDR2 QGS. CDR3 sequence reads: CALGAGGIPWILRTDKHIF. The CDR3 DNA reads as TGTGCTCTTGGAGCCGGAGGAATCCCGTGGATACTCCGAACCGATAAACACATCTTT.